The rows below give T cell receptor beta chains drawn from one sample of a study of response to subunit inactivated influenza vaccine. One entry per CDR3 protein results from TCRdb running MiXCR on the RT-PCR reads. The sample lists about 650,000 distinct CDR3 sequences; 14% were seen once. The sequences come from PBMCs from blood, collected less than 15 days before vaccination. The receptors come from a man over 45 who received an inactivated influenza vaccine. Both conserved end residues are part of each CDR3. A D gene is named only where the DNA matches it firmly. For some rows the clone size is stated as once, few or many, or as a class when expanded; others skip it.

V gene	J gene	clone size	D gene	CDR3 protein	CDR3 DNA
TRBV28	TRBJ2-7	few	TRBD1	CASSFLPGQTGNEQYF	TGTGCCAGCAGTTTCCTCCCGGGACAGACAGGGAACGAGCAGTACTTC
TRBV20-1	TRBJ2-2	NA	NA	CSARWSGELFF	TGCAGTGCTAGATGGTCCGGGGAGCTGTTTTTT
TRBV12-3/TRBV12-4	TRBJ1-4	many	NA	CASTVWGIGEKLFF	TGTGCCAGCACCGTTTGGGGGATAGGGGAAAAACTGTTTTTT
TRBV6-2/TRBV6-3	TRBJ2-7	few	TRBD1	CASSYFDRVEQYF	TGTGCCAGCAGTTACTTCGACAGGGTTGAGCAGTACTTC
TRBV21-1	TRBJ2-4	few	NA	CASSKVGNFTGLAKNIQYF	TGTGCCAGCAGCAAAGTAGGAAATTTTACGGGATTAGCCAAAAACATTCAGTACTTC
TRBV6-1	TRBJ2-1	few	NA	CASSPPGLIYNEQFF	TGTGCCAGCAGTCCCCCGGGACTCATCTACAATGAGCAGTTCTTC
TRBV3-1	TRBJ2-2	few	NA	CASSQDRLGRFTGELFF	TGTGCCAGCAGCCAAGATCGCCTGGGGCGCTTCACCGGGGAGCTGTTTTTT
TRBV7-3	TRBJ2-1	few	NA	CASSSTGISNEQFF	TGTGCCAGCAGCTCGACCGGGATCTCCAATGAGCAGTTCTTC
TRBV6-2/TRBV6-3	TRBJ1-1	NA	NA	CASSRTLSSNTEAFF	TGTGCCAGCAGTCGAACCCTCTCTTCAAACACTGAAGCTTTCTTT
TRBV10-1	TRBJ2-5	many	NA	CASSRAGQETQYF	TGCGCCAGCAGTCGCGCGGGACAAGAGACCCAGTACTTC
TRBV27	TRBJ2-3	NA	TRBD2	CASSLLSPSGETDTQYF	TGTGCCAGCAGTTTATTGTCCCCTAGCGGGGAAACAGATACGCAGTATTTT
TRBV5-5	TRBJ2-2	few	TRBD2	CASRRVTSGVTGELFF	TGTGCCAGCAGACGGGTGACTAGCGGGGTCACCGGGGAGCTGTTTTTT
TRBV12-3/TRBV12-4	TRBJ1-5	NA	NA	CASSWGGALRSNQPQHF	TGTGCCAGCAGTTGGGGAGGTGCGCTCAGAAGCAATCAGCCCCAGCATTTT
TRBV5-1	TRBJ1-1	many	NA	CASRDSAGNTEAFF	TGCGCCAGCAGAGACTCGGCAGGGAACACTGAAGCTTTCTTT
TRBV20-1	TRBJ2-3	NA	NA	CSARVAPGTRQKGGSTDTQYF	TGCAGTGCTAGAGTCGCGCCCGGGACTCGACAAAAGGGAGGCAGCACAGATACGCAGTATTTT
TRBV6-4	TRBJ2-3	many	NA	CATAMNRERIITDTQYF	TGTGCCACCGCTATGAACAGGGAGAGGATAATCACAGATACGCAGTATTTT
TRBV11-2	TRBJ2-6	NA	NA	CASSLGSGHLSGANVLTF	TGTGCCAGCAGCTTAGGGTCGGGACACCTCTCTGGGGCCAACGTCCTGACTTTC
TRBV10-3	TRBJ2-3	few	NA	CAISDPTRGGTQYF	TGTGCCATCAGTGACCCGACACGGGGCGGTACGCAGTATTTT
TRBV12-3/TRBV12-4	TRBJ2-3	NA	TRBD2	CASRQRGGTDTQYF	TGTGCCAGCAGGCAGCGGGGGGGCACAGATACGCAGTATTTT
TRBV12-3/TRBV12-4	TRBJ2-1	NA	NA	CASIYGGGQFYNEQFF	TGTGCCAGCATTTACGGGGGGGGACAGTTCTACAATGAGCAGTTCTTC
TRBV10-3	TRBJ2-1	NA	TRBD2	CAISDLAGAPGEQFF	TGTGCCATCAGTGATCTAGCGGGAGCCCCGGGTGAGCAGTTCTTC
TRBV12-3/TRBV12-4	TRBJ1-3	few	NA	CASSLAANTIYF	TGTGCCAGCAGTTTAGCGGCAAACACCATATATTTT
TRBV10-3	TRBJ2-3	few	NA	CAISESGGSLTDTQYF	TGTGCCATCAGTGAGTCTGGGGGTTCACTCACAGATACGCAGTATTTT
TRBV7-6	TRBJ2-7	NA	NA	CASSSAGSRGRGEQYF	TGTGCCAGCAGTTCAGCGGGGTCCAGGGGCCGGGGCGAGCAGTACTTC
TRBV7-9	TRBJ2-2	NA	NA	CASSLPGVRDTGELFF	TGTGCCAGCAGCTTACCGGGGGTGCGGGACACCGGGGAGCTGTTTTTT
TRBV18	TRBJ2-3	NA	NA	CASSPDMTTDTQYF	TGTGCCAGCTCACCAGACATGACCACAGATACGCAGTATTTT
TRBV27	TRBJ2-7	few	NA	CASSPLGVGRPYEQYF	TGTGCCAGCAGTCCCCTCGGGGTGGGCCGTCCCTACGAGCAGTACTTC
TRBV19	TRBJ2-3	NA	NA	CASSSPTGLSTDTQYF	TGTGCCAGTAGTTCCCCGACCGGGCTAAGCACAGATACGCAGTATTTT
TRBV7-9	TRBJ2-5	NA	TRBD2	CASTPVLSSGNLETQYF	TGTGCCAGCACCCCCGTGTTGTCTAGCGGGAACCTGGAGACCCAGTACTTC
TRBV20-1	TRBJ1-6	few	NA	CSASSGGQEGSPLHF	TGCAGTGCTAGTTCCGGGGGGCAAGAAGGTTCACCCCTCCACTTT
TRBV7-9	TRBJ2-7	few	NA	CASSPMGYEQYF	TGTGCCAGCAGCCCCATGGGCTACGAGCAGTACTTC
TRBV12-3/TRBV12-4	TRBJ1-2	NA	NA	CASSFGGTGYGYTF	TGTGCCAGCAGTTTTGGAGGGACGGGCTATGGCTACACCTTC
TRBV11-2	TRBJ2-2	few	NA	CASQVGPQTNTGELFF	TGTGCCAGCCAAGTGGGACCGCAAACGAACACCGGGGAGCTGTTTTTT
TRBV21-1	TRBJ2-7	NA	NA	CASSSSSGSYEQYF	TGTGCCAGCAGCAGCTCTAGCGGATCCTACGAGCAGTACTTC
TRBV7-8	TRBJ2-3	NA	NA	CASSPYTHSTDTQYF	TGTGCCAGCAGCCCATACACCCACAGCACAGATACGCAGTATTTT
TRBV11-2	TRBJ2-7	NA	NA	CASSLRLGTSYEQYF	TGTGCCAGCAGCCTCCGTTTAGGGACGTCCTACGAGCAGTACTTC
TRBV9	TRBJ2-3	many	NA	CASSESDTQYF	TGTGCCAGCAGCGAGTCAGATACGCAGTATTTT
TRBV5-1	TRBJ2-5	many	TRBD2	CASSPGLAGGSQETQYF	TGCGCCAGCAGCCCCGGACTAGCGGGGGGGTCCCAAGAGACCCAGTACTTC
TRBV15	TRBJ2-2	few	NA	CATSRDQLNTGELFF	TGTGCCACCAGCAGAGATCAGCTAAACACCGGGGAGCTGTTTTTT
TRBV15	TRBJ2-1	NA	TRBD2	CATSRALAGGVIEQFF	TGTGCCACCAGCAGAGCACTAGCGGGAGGAGTGATTGAGCAGTTCTTC
TRBV4-1	TRBJ1-2	few	TRBD1	CASSYTGTAIDGYTF	TGCGCCAGCAGCTACACCGGGACAGCAATTGATGGCTACACCTTC